Each of the 14 T cell receptor beta chains below was sequenced from the same sample in a study of post-analysis software for immune sequencing data. Incorporated into the TCR beta cDNA libraries were unique molecular identifiers, which served to reduce PCR and sequencing biases. Via MiXCR, TCRdb re-called the PCR reads, giving one row per CDR3 protein. The profile shows over 150,000 distinct CDR3 sequences, about 37% of them singletons. The sequenced sample was blood, obtained after autologous hematopoietic stem cell transplantation. All receptors derive from a girl aged 10 to 17 with multiple sclerosis.

To note about this clonotype: A much larger clone lies one base from this, so it may be a read error. This chain links TRBV6-5 with TRBJ2-2, with a tentative D call TRBD2 (6 bases). Germline V gene lookup returns CDR1 MNHEY and CDR2 SVGAGI. The CDR3 loop spans 15 amino acids. The CDR3 region has the DNA TGTGCCAGCAGATCCGGGACTGGCCTGGCCGGGGAGCGGTTTTTT. Its protein product is CASRSGTGLAGERFF.

This clonotype was counted at least ten times. The chain combines TRBV7-2 with TRBJ1-1; D is uncertain. Germline assignment: CDR1 SGHTA and CDR2 FQGNSA. V lost 5 bases and J lost 4, with 14 bases in between. This CDR3 spans 14 amino acids. The DNA of the CDR3 is TGTGCCAGCAGCCCCCAACCTCGGAGCACTGAAGCTTTCTTT. Protein sequence: CASSPQPRSTEAFF.

The chain joins TRBV12-3 or TRBV12-4 to TRBJ2-7; D not resolved. The CDR3 extends over 13 amino acids. V was pared by 4 bases and J by 4 bases, with 11 bases between. For the CDR3, the DNA is TGTGCCAGCAGTTGGGCGACCCCTTACGAGCAGTACTTC. As protein: CASSWATPYEQYF.

V usage is TRBV20-1 and J usage is TRBJ2-3, with 11 bases that match TRBD2. CDR1 and CDR2 from the germline V gene are DFQATT and SNEGSKA (reference sequence). The CDR3 runs 17 residues. The V segment lost 0 bases and the J segment 3 bases; nucleotides outside the gene matches: 8. CDR3 DNA: TGCAGTGCTAGAGATTGGGCTAGCGGGAGGAGGACAGATACGCAGTATTTT. It yields the protein CSARDWASGRRTDTQYF.

The table lists this clonotype with a few counts. The chain is built from TRBV15 and TRBJ2-7; 8 positions match TRBD1. The CDR3 runs to 15 residues. Germline CDR1 LNHNV, CDR2 YYDKDF (reference sequence). With V trimmed by 1 base and J by 5 bases, 7 bases remained unmatched. This CDR3 is CATSRALDRAHEQYF. The CDR3 region has the DNA TGTGCCACCAGCAGAGCATTGGACAGGGCTCACGAGCAGTACTTC.

This clonotype was observed a handful of times. The chain is built from TRBV29-1 and TRBJ1-1, with D tentatively TRBD1 (5 bases). Trimming cost V 4 bases and J 1 base, with 13 bases left between them. Germline values: CDR1 SQVTM, CDR2 ANQGSEA. The CDR3 sequence is 14 residues long. CDR3 DNA: TGCAGCGTTGTGGGGCCCTATTCGAACACTGAAGCTTTCTTT. Its translation: CSVVGPYSNTEAFF.

About this clonotype itself: Its ends do not fully match the called genes, so a read error is possible. The chain has TRBV4-1 and TRBJ2-1; D gene ambiguous. The germline V gene encodes CDR1 MGHRA and CDR2 YSYEKL. This CDR3 spans 15 amino acids. The CDR3, as DNA: TGCGCCAGCAGCCAAGATGGTGGAGTCTTGGATGAGGAGTTCTTC. Residues: CASSQDGGVLDEEFF.

The chain has TRBV7-8 and TRBJ2-1; 12 nucleotides line up with TRBD2. This CDR3 contains 16 residues. Germline V gene data show CDR1 as SGHVS and CDR2 as FQNEAQ. Losses at the gene ends were 0 bases for V and 9 bases for J; bases not matched to a gene: 6. The CDR3: CASSLAPSGREAEQFF. The CDR3 DNA reads TGTGCCAGCAGCTTAGCGCCTAGCGGGAGGGAGGCTGAGCAGTTCTTC. The variable domain in full, with the rest retrieved from reference TRBV7-8 and TRBJ2-1, is GAGVSQSPRYKVAKRGQDVALRCDPISGHVSLFWYQQALGQGPEFLTYFQNEAQLDKSGLPSDRFFAERPEGSVSTLKIQRTQQEDSAVYLCASSLAPSGREAEQFFGPGTRLTVL.

The chain recombines TRBV6-5 with TRBJ1-2, with D perhaps matching TRBD1 (6 bases). V was pared by 2 bases and J by 1 base, with 20 bases between. CDR3 length: 18 residues. CDR1 MNHEY and CDR2 SVGAGI come from the germline V gene. CDR3 residues: CASSYTYPTGTNNYGYTF. The CDR3 DNA reads TGTGCCAGCAGTTACACATATCCGACAGGAACAAATAACTATGGCTACACCTTC.

This clonotype has only a few counts. This chain joins TRBV11-2 and TRBJ2-1; TRBD2 aligns across 7 bases. Per germline, CDR1 SGHAT and CDR2 FQNNGV. V lost 5 bases, J lost 5 bases, and 6 bases stayed unmatched. This CDR3 comprises 14 residues. DNA of the CDR3: TGTGCCAGCAGCCCTACTAGCGTCAACAATGAGCAGTTCTTC. It encodes CASSPTSVNNEQFF.

This clonotype was seen only a few times. V usage is TRBV5-5 and J usage is TRBJ1-6; D unclear. Germline CDR1 reads SGHKS; CDR2 reads YYEKEE (reference sequence). The germline V and J ends were trimmed by 2 bases and 9 bases, with 9 bases remaining between them. This CDR3 is 13 amino acids long. CDR3 region: CASSLDPGSPLHF. As DNA, the CDR3 is TGTGCCAGCAGCTTAGACCCCGGTTCACCCCTCCACTTT.

The DNA of the CDR3 is TGCAGTGCTAAGGACTTCCAAGAGACCCAGTACTTC. Its translation: CSAKDFQETQYF. V usage is TRBV20-1 and J usage is TRBJ2-5, with D possibly TRBD2 on 5 matching bases. V was cut by 4 bases and J by 1 base, with 7 bases left in between. CDR3 length: 12 amino acids. Germline CDR1 reads DFQATT; CDR2 reads SNEGSKA (reference sequence).

This clonotype was counted between two and nine times. CDR3 loop: CASSFRGTSYEQYF. CDR3 coding DNA: TGTGCCAGCAGTTTTCGGGGGACCTCCTACGAGCAGTACTTC. V is TRBV27 and J is TRBJ2-7, with D perhaps TRBD2 (6 bases). This CDR3 comprises 14 residues. Per germline, CDR1 MNHEY and CDR2 SMNVEV (reference sequence). The V end lost 3 bases, the J end lost 0 bases, and 9 bases lay between the germline ends.

V and J are TRBV11-3 and TRBJ2-1; 7 nucleotides match TRBD2. The CDR3 consists of 14 residues. V was pared by 3 bases and J by 7 bases, with 6 bases of the junction left unmatched. Germline values: CDR1 SGHNT, CDR2 YENEEA. CDR3 residues: CASSLRGSLNEQFF. Written as DNA, the CDR3 is TGTGCCAGCAGCTTGCGCGGGAGTTTGAATGAGCAGTTCTTC. The whole variable domain, remainder taken from reference TRBV11-3 and TRBJ2-1, is EAGVVQSPRYKIIEKKQPVAFWCNPISGHNTLYWYLQNLGQGPELLIRYENEEAVDDSQLPKDRFSAERLKGVDSTLKIQPAELGDSAVYLCASSLRGSLNEQFFGPGTRLTVL.